The clone carrying this T cell receptor (beta chain) has ten or more counts. These data originate in a study of early T cells in non-severe SARS-CoV-2 infection. Between the trimmed V and J ends, which lost 4 bases and 8 bases, there was a span of 10 bases. Germline assignment: CDR1 SGHTA and CDR2 FQGNSA. There are 12 residues in the CDR3. Individually, cDNA molecules had unique molecular identifiers attached to them. A single record per CDR3 protein comes from TCRdb applying MiXCR to the 5' RACE reads. The sample carries roughly 51,000 distinct CDR3 sequences, around 6.9% recorded once. This material consisted of whole blood, taken at baseline. The sequence was obtained from an adult who was a healthcare worker with PCR-confirmed SARS-CoV-2 infection or an uninfected control (not recorded which). This chain connects TRBV7-2 to TRBJ2-3; no definite D call. CDR3 nucleotides: TGTGCCAGCAGCTCTCCGGGCGGTACGCAGTATTTT. It codes for CASSSPGGTQYF.